The clone carrying this T cell receptor beta chain appeared a few times. Its specificity is not known. CDR3 size: 14 residues. The germline gives CDR1 SGHTA, CDR2 FQGNSA. V dropped 1 base and J dropped 7 bases, with 10 bases sitting between them. One entry per CDR3 protein, called by TCRdb with MiXCR from the reads. The sample comprises about 160,000 distinct CDR3 sequences, about 20% of which are singletons, and about 25% rests with the top ten. These data are taken from a study of T cell repertoires in cytomegalovirus infection. Study-wide results and caveats: People with CMV and the relevant HLA were identified by cumulative public TCR beta family frequency.

This material consisted of CD8+ T cells from cultured PBMCs, taken from culture after CMV antigen stimulation. V is TRBV7-2 and J is TRBJ2-2, with D perhaps TRBD1 or TRBD2 (5 bases each). The TCR was taken from a human donor in good health (CMV status not recorded). Some clones in this sample may be carry-over from other donors' samples. CDR3 protein: CASSLVGVFGELFF. In nucleotides, the CDR3 is TGTGCCAGCAGCTTAGTGGGGGTGTTCGGGGAGCTGTTTTTT.